This is a list of T cell receptor beta chains from one sample in a study of persistence of HIV-infected CD4 T cells. Antigens of these TCRs are unknown. Measured with immunoSEQ multiplex PCR; TCRdb has only the in-frame clones, and not every one. Counted here are 30,000 or so clones, 82% occurring once; the ten biggest clones make up 18%. The input for sequencing was CD4+ T cells sorted from PBMCs after 18-hour stimulation, taken from a patient who received antiretroviral therapy. Every receptor here comes from an adult woman with HIV who was CMV-seropositive. The CDR3 runs from the conserved cysteine through the conserved F or W. Fields, in order: clone size, CDR3 length, D gene, V gene, J gene, CDR3 protein, CDR3 DNA. D genes are given only for firm matches. Size values are once, few and many counts, or a class for expanded clones, and some rows have none.

once	15	.	TRBV6-2/TRBV6-3	TRBJ1-1	CASSPSGGQNTEAFF	TGTGCCAGCAGCCCCTCGGGGGGTCAGAACACTGAAGCTTTCTTT
.	12	TRBD2	TRBV28	TRBJ2-7	CASREGTYEQYF	TGTGCCAGCCGGGAGGGAACCTACGAGCAGTACTTC
.	13	.	TRBV18	TRBJ2-7	CASSPGEAGEQYF	TGTGCCAGCTCACCCGGGGAGGCTGGCGAGCAGTACTTC
.	16	TRBD1	TRBV19	TRBJ1-6	CASTPDRFRYNSPLHF	TGTGCCAGTACCCCGGACAGGTTTCGGTATAATTCACCCCTCCACTTT
.	15	TRBD1	TRBV19	TRBJ2-3	CASSIQGVGTDTQYF	TGTGCCAGTAGTATACAGGGGGTTGGTACAGATACGCAGTATTTT
once	13	.	TRBV27	TRBJ1-5	CASSLWFGQPQHF	TGTGCCAGCAGTTTGTGGTTCGGACAGCCCCAGCATTTT
.	15	TRBD1	TRBV12-5	TRBJ2-1	CASVPQGASYNEQFF	TGTGCTAGTGTTCCACAGGGGGCCTCCTACAATGAGCAGTTCTTC
.	11	.	TRBV12-3/TRBV12-4	TRBJ1-1	CASRAITEAFF	TGTGCCAGCAGGGCGATTACTGAAGCTTTCTTT
.	16	TRBD1	TRBV9	TRBJ2-5	CASSVVAGQGRETQYF	TGTGCCAGCAGCGTAGTGGCGGGACAGGGTCGAGAGACCCAGTACTTC
.	18	TRBD1	TRBV24-1	TRBJ2-3	CATSDYGERTGSTDTQYF	TGTGCCACCAGTGATTATGGGGAGCGGACAGGGAGCACAGATACGCAGTATTTT
.	18	.	TRBV10-3	TRBJ1-5	CATGGPTGSTNSNQPQHF	TGTGCCACGGGGGGACCCACAGGGTCCACAAATAGCAATCAGCCCCAGCATTTT
few	13	.	TRBV18	TRBJ1-2	CASSPGVFYGYTF	TGTGCCAGCTCACCCGGGGTCTTCTATGGCTACACCTTC
.	15	.	TRBV7-2	TRBJ2-7	CASSLGVGASYEQYF	TGTGCCAGCAGCTTAGGGGTAGGGGCCTCCTACGAGCAGTACTTC
.	15	TRBD1	TRBV5-5	TRBJ1-1	CASSLRAGGSPEAFF	TGTGCCAGCAGCTTGCGCGCAGGGGGTTCCCCTGAAGCTTTCTTT
.	15	.	TRBV6-4	TRBJ1-6	CASSDSPGYNSPLHF	TGTGCCAGCAGTGACTCACCGGGCTATAATTCACCCCTCCACTTT
few	14	.	TRBV6-5	TRBJ1-5	CASSYGGAGQPQHF	TGTGCCAGCAGTTACGGGGGAGCTGGTCAGCCCCAGCATTTT
.	16	.	TRBV11-1	TRBJ1-1	CASSFAGTRGRTEAFF	TGTGCCAGCAGCTTCGCCGGGACCCGCGGGCGGACTGAAGCTTTCTTT
.	14	.	TRBV15	TRBJ1-5	CATSATGYNQPQHF	TGTGCCACCAGCGCAACAGGGTACAATCAGCCCCAGCATTTT
few	17	.	TRBV6-1	TRBJ1-4	CASSEARTAARGEKLFF	TGTGCCAGCAGTGAAGCTCGGACAGCCGCCAGGGGTGAAAAACTGTTTTTT
.	22	TRBD1	TRBV15	TRBJ2-5	CATSRLPEGTPATGSIQETQYF	TGTGCCACCAGCAGACTCCCCGAAGGAACCCCCGCGACAGGGTCTATCCAAGAGACCCAGTACTTC
.	16	TRBD1	TRBV5-4	TRBJ2-7	CASRQGQGADYYEQYF	TGTGCCAGCAGGCAGGGACAGGGGGCGGATTACTACGAGCAGTACTTC
.	13	TRBD1	TRBV3-1/TRBV3-2	TRBJ1-5	CASSPTGNQPQHF	TGTGCCAGCAGCCCGACAGGGAATCAGCCCCAGCATTTT
few	12	.	TRBV6-5	TRBJ1-1	CASRRTGTEAFF	TGTGCCAGCAGGAGGACCGGCACTGAAGCTTTCTTT
.	18	.	TRBV2	TRBJ1-2	CASSENRLTLYTTYGYTF	TGTGCCAGCAGTGAGAATAGGCTTACTCTCTATACAACCTATGGCTACACCTTC
once	15	TRBD1	TRBV3-1/TRBV3-2	TRBJ2-1	CASSQGQGGYNEQFF	TGTGCCAGCAGCCAAGGACAGGGTGGGTACAATGAGCAGTTCTTC
.	14	TRBD1	TRBV5-8	TRBJ1-1	CASSRGTGNTEAFF	TGTGCCAGCAGCCGGGGGACAGGGAACACTGAAGCTTTCTTT
.	14	.	TRBV7-8	TRBJ1-2	CASSLGGRAYGYTF	TGTGCCAGCAGCTTAGGTGGCAGGGCCTACGGCTACACCTTC
.	15	.	TRBV15	TRBJ1-1	CATSKAQGMNTEAFF	TGTGCCACCAGCAAGGCGCAGGGGATGAACACTGAAGCTTTCTTT
.	16	TRBD2	TRBV5-6	TRBJ2-5	CASSFFPGLAGETQYF	TGTGCCAGCAGCTTTTTCCCGGGACTAGCGGGAGAGACCCAGTACTTC
.	17	TRBD2	TRBV9	TRBJ2-1	CASSVGESGGRDNEQFF	TGTGCCAGCAGCGTAGGAGAGTCGGGAGGGCGGGACAATGAGCAGTTCTTC
.	14	.	TRBV7-2	TRBJ2-3	CASSLGTKKNTQYF	TGTGCCAGCAGCTTGGGGACAAAAAAAAATACGCAGTATTTT
once	15	TRBD1	TRBV2	TRBJ2-3	CASRVDRVRTDTQYF	TGTGCCAGCAGGGTGGACAGGGTTCGCACAGATACGCAGTATTTT
.	18	TRBD2	TRBV7-2	TRBJ2-5	CASSPGTSGGGYQETQYF	TGTGCCAGCAGCCCCGGGACTAGCGGGGGGGGATACCAAGAGACCCAGTACTTC
.	14	.	TRBV6-1	TRBJ1-1	CASSESHKNTEAFF	TGTGCCAGCAGTGAATCCCATAAGAACACTGAAGCTTTCTTT
.	15	.	TRBV7-2	TRBJ1-4	CASSLSRGVGEKLFF	TGTGCCAGCAGCTTATCTCGGGGGGTGGGCGAAAAACTGTTTTTT
few	14	.	TRBV7-2	TRBJ1-2	CASSLGPTNYGYTF	TGTGCCAGCAGCTTGGGCCCGACTAACTATGGCTACACCTTC
.	14	.	TRBV6-1	TRBJ1-3	CASSERGSGNTIYF	TGTGCCAGCAGTGAAAGAGGATCTGGAAACACCATATATTTT
.	13	.	TRBV12-3/TRBV12-4	TRBJ1-1	CASSQGLKTEAFF	TGTGCCAGCAGTCAGGGTTTGAAGACTGAAGCTTTCTTT
.	14	.	TRBV6-5	TRBJ1-1	CASSLQHGRPGAFF	TGTGCCAGCAGTCTACAGCATGGCCGCCCCGGGGCTTTCTTT
.	13	.	TRBV19	TRBJ1-1	CASSVLQGAGAFF	TGTGCCAGTAGTGTTCTACAGGGCGCTGGGGCTTTCTTT
.	15	TRBD1	TRBV28	TRBJ1-5	CASSTDRGSNQPQHF	TGTGCCAGCAGTACCGACAGGGGGAGCAATCAGCCCCAGCATTTT
.	16	TRBD1	TRBV24-1	TRBJ1-4	CATSSGQGRWGEKLFF	TGTGCCACCAGTTCGGGACAGGGGAGATGGGGTGAAAAACTGTTTTTT
.	12	.	TRBV28	TRBJ2-3	CASADRTDTQYF	TGTGCCAGCGCGGACCGCACAGATACGCAGTATTTT
.	12	.	TRBV30	TRBJ2-5	CAWSRGGETQYF	TGTGCCTGGAGCAGAGGGGGGGAGACCCAGTACTTC
.	14	.	TRBV24-1	TRBJ2-6	CATSASSGANVLTF	TGTGCCACCAGCGCCAGCTCTGGGGCCAACGTCCTGACTTTC
.	15	.	TRBV19	TRBJ1-2	CASSIINRENYGYTF	TGTGCCAGTAGTATTATTAACAGAGAGAACTATGGCTACACCTTC
.	16	TRBD2	TRBV3-1/TRBV3-2	TRBJ2-1	CASSQARTSGIDEQFF	TGTGCCAGCAGCCAAGCCCGGACTAGCGGGATCGATGAGCAGTTCTTC
.	14	.	TRBV7-9	TRBJ1-1	CASSPGGRNTEAFF	TGTGCCAGCTCACCCGGGGGGAGGAACACTGAAGCTTTCTTT
.	11	.	TRBV6-2/TRBV6-3	TRBJ1-1	CASSYLVEAFF	TGTGCCAGCAGTTACCTCGTTGAAGCTTTCTTT
.	11	.	TRBV28	TRBJ1-1	CASTRITEAFF	TGTGCCAGCACCAGAATTACTGAAGCTTTCTTT
.	13	.	TRBV2	TRBJ1-4	CASQGSTNEKLFF	TGTGCCAGCCAGGGTTCAACTAATGAAAAACTGTTTTTT
.	14	.	TRBV3-1/TRBV3-2	TRBJ1-2	CASSPTGRVDGYTF	TGTGCCAGCAGCCCGACAGGTAGGGTTGATGGCTACACCTTC
.	14	.	TRBV19	TRBJ1-2	CASSPDGANYGYTF	TGTGCCAGTAGCCCGGACGGAGCTAACTATGGCTACACCTTC
.	14	TRBD1	TRBV2	TRBJ1-2	CASSVRGLYYGYTF	TGTGCCAGCAGTGTCAGGGGGCTATACTATGGCTACACCTTC
.	17	TRBD1	TRBV18	TRBJ1-1	CASSPLGQGASTTEAFF	TGTGCCAGCTCACCACTGGGGCAGGGGGCTTCTACCACTGAAGCTTTCTTT
once	15	.	TRBV4-3	TRBJ1-2	CASSQEGRAGYGYTF	TGCGCCAGCAGCCAAGAGGGCAGGGCCGGCTATGGCTACACCTTC